Presented here are 20 T cell receptor beta chains from one specimen sequenced in a study of CD8 T cells in Susac syndrome. A quantity of about 0.5 to 1 ug RNA underwent reverse transcription using random hexamers. Via MiXCR, TCRdb re-called the immunoSEQ multiplex PCR reads, giving one row per CDR3 protein. The sample yields about 150,000 distinct CDR3 sequences, 85% to 95% seen once. Material: CD4+ T cells from PBMCs. The receptor set was obtained from a human donor with Susac syndrome.

This chain uses TRBV12-3 or TRBV12-4 with TRBJ2-3; 8 nucleotides line up with TRBD2. Trimming took 7 bases from V and 1 from J; bases not matched to a gene: 4. CDR3 length equals 14 residues. The CDR3 sequence: CASNRAGGTDTQYF. DNA of the CDR3: TGTGCCAGCAATCGAGCGGGGGGCACAGATACGCAGTATTTT.

The chain recombines TRBV7-3 with TRBJ1-5; no reliable D call. This CDR3 contains 16 residues. Germline V gives CDR1 SGHTA, CDR2 FQGTGA. The V gene lost 5 bases and the J gene lost 0 bases, with 14 bases spanning the gap. CDR3 sequence reads: CASSLPTFYSNQPQHF. The CDR3, as DNA: TGTGCCAGCAGCCTCCCCACCTTTTATAGCAATCAGCCCCAGCATTTT.

The chain uses TRBV5-6 and TRBJ2-5, with unresolved D. This CDR3 comprises 15 residues. The germline V gene has CDR1 SGHDT and CDR2 YYEEEE. V lost 0 bases, J lost 5 bases, and 14 bases lay in between. The CDR3 DNA sequence: TGTGCCAGCAGCTTGGGGGAATTACGAGCGGAGACCCAGTACTTC. It codes for CASSLGELRAETQYF.

The DNA for the CDR3 is TGTGCCAGCAGCGTCGCGGACGGGGCGGCCCTCCACTTT. Its protein is CASSVADGAALHF. J is TRBJ1-6 and V is TRBV9; tentatively, D is TRBD1 (5 bases). Germline V gives CDR1 SGDLS, CDR2 YYNGEE. With 2 bases removed from V and 14 bases from J, the gap between germline ends came to 14 bases. The CDR3 runs to 13 residues. The full variable domain, its missing parts supplied by reference TRBV9 and TRBJ1-6, is DSGVTQTPKHLITATGQRVTLRCSPRSGDLSVYWYQQSLDQGLQFLIQYYNGEERAKGNILERFSAQQFPDLHSELNLSSLELGDSALYFCASSVADGAALHFGNGTRLTVT.

The rearrangement joins TRBV6-6 to TRBJ2-1; D is perhaps TRBD2 (7 bases). The V end lost 5 bases, the J end lost 15 bases, and 26 bases lay between the germline ends. Germline assignment: CDR1 MNHNY and CDR2 SVGAGI (reference sequence). CDR3 size: 15 residues. This CDR3 reads CASSLGGAGVQAWFF. CDR3 in DNA: TGTGCCAGCAGTCTAGGGGGGGCGGGGGTTCAAGCTTGGTTCTTC.

The gene calls are TRBV7-6 and TRBJ2-3; D remains ambiguous. V lost 7 bases, J lost 4 bases, and 12 bases lay in between. Looked up from germline, CDR1 is SGHVS and CDR2 is FNYEAQ. The CDR3 is made up of 13 amino acids. The CDR3 DNA reads TGTGCCAGCACCCCCCGGGTCGCAGATACGCAGTATTTT. Translated: CASTPRVADTQYF.

The V call is TRBV25-1, the J call TRBJ2-7, with 8 bases fitting TRBD2. V was clipped by 4 bases and J by 3 bases; unmatched bases: 2. The germline V gene has CDR1 MGHDK and CDR2 SYGVNS. CDR3 size: 13 residues. CDR3 nucleotide sequence: TGTGCCAGCAGTGGCGGGGGGATCTACGAGCAGTACTTC. Amino acid sequence: CASSGGGIYEQYF.

The V and J genes are TRBV29-1 and TRBJ1-1; D call uncertain. The CDR3 spans 12 residues. Trimming took off 7 bases at V and 7 bases at J, with 16 bases between the two ends. Germline CDR1 SQVTM, CDR2 ANQGSEA. CDR3 in DNA: TGCAGCGCTTGGACGAGCCCCCATGAAGCTTTCTTT. Protein product: CSAWTSPHEAFF.

This rearrangement joins TRBV4-2 to TRBJ2-7; D perhaps matches TRBD1 (5 bases). Germline V CDR1 and CDR2: LGHNA, YNFKEQ. Trimming removed 2 bases at V and 4 bases at J, with 15 bases between. The CDR3 has 15 amino acids. The CDR3 region has the DNA TGTGCCAGCAGCCAACCTCAGGGCCCACCTTACGAGCAGTACTTC. Amino acids: CASSQPQGPPYEQYF.

This chain uses TRBV20-1 with TRBJ2-3; D unclear. V shed 3 bases and J shed 6 bases, with 13 bases lying between them. CDR3 length: 13 amino acids. Germline V CDR1 and CDR2: DFQATT, SNEGSKA (reference sequence). The CDR3 loop is CSARESTTDTQYF. The CDR3 DNA follows: TGCAGTGCTAGGGAAAGCACAACCGATACGCAGTATTTT.

This clonotype was found a few times. This chain links TRBV18 with TRBJ2-7; 7 bases map to TRBD1. The germline CDR1 and CDR2 sequences are KGHSH and LQKENI. The V and J ends lost 6 bases and 2 bases, in that order; junction bases with no gene match: 4. This CDR3 has 13 residues. The CDR3 sequence is CASSQGQTYEQYF. The CDR3 bases are TGTGCCAGCTCCCAGGGACAGACCTACGAGCAGTACTTC.

This chain uses TRBV25-1 with TRBJ2-1, with 7 bases identical to TRBD1. The CDR3 loop spans 15 amino acids. Trimming cost V 1 base and J 0 bases; bases outside gene matches: 0. Germline CDR1 is MGHDK and CDR2 is SYGVNS. The CDR3 DNA reads as TGTGCCAGCAGTGAATCAGGGGGCTCCTACAATGAGCAGTTCTTC. Its translation: CASSESGGSYNEQFF.

This rearrangement joins TRBV18 to TRBJ2-2; D uncertain. Germline CDR1 reads KGHSH; CDR2 reads LQKENI. The CDR3 is made up of 13 amino acids. The V end was cut by 6 bases, the J end by 8 bases, with 13 bases between. The DNA for the CDR3 is TGTGCCAGCTCGACGATCCAGGAAGGGGAGCTGTTTTTT. As protein: CASSTIQEGELFF.

The rearrangement uses TRBV20-1 and TRBJ2-3; 8 bases fit TRBD2. Germline values: CDR1 DFQATT, CDR2 SNEGSKA (reference sequence). The V gene end was trimmed by 5 bases and the J gene end by 0 bases; junction bases not matched to a gene: 7. CDR3 size: 15 residues. CDR3 amino acids: CSAVLAGPSTDTQYF. In DNA, the CDR3 is TGCAGTGCTGTCCTAGCGGGCCCTAGCACAGATACGCAGTATTTT.

The chain combines TRBV3-1 with TRBJ2-5, with a possible D match to TRBD1 (5 bases). Germline V lookup: CDR1 LGHDT, CDR2 YNNKEL (reference sequence). This CDR3 has 14 amino acids. V dropped 1 base and J dropped 1 base, with 7 bases sitting between them. CDR3 in DNA: TGTGCCAGCAGCCAAGGGGGCTTCCAAGAGACCCAGTACTTC. It is translated as CASSQGGFQETQYF.

The chain recombines TRBV4-3 with TRBJ2-2; D gene unclear. V was trimmed by 0 bases and J by 0 bases, leaving 8 bases between them. The CDR3 covers 16 residues. From germline, CDR1 is LGHNA and CDR2 YSLEER. CDR3 DNA sequence: TGCGCCAGCAGCCAAGAAACCGGCGCGAACACCGGGGAGCTGTTTTTT. Translation gives CASSQETGANTGELFF.

DNA of the CDR3: TGTGCCAGCAGTAGATCAGGGATTCCTAACTATGGCTACACCTTC. Its protein is CASSRSGIPNYGYTF. The chain carries TRBV27 and TRBJ1-2, with D perhaps matching TRBD1 (5 bases). Germline V gene lookup returns CDR1 MNHEY and CDR2 SMNVEV (reference sequence). CDR3 length: 15 amino acids. Trimming cost V 5 bases and J 0 bases, with 13 bases left between them.

The count of this clonotype is one. The rearrangement links TRBV12-3 or TRBV12-4 to TRBJ2-1, with TRBD2 matching over 8 bases. There are 18 residues in the CDR3. The junction had 15 bases not matched to a gene; V was cut back by 3 bases and J by 5 bases. CDR3 region: CASSFTGTSPSSHNEQFF. The CDR3 DNA follows: TGTGCCAGCAGTTTTACCGGGACTAGTCCCTCATCTCACAATGAGCAGTTCTTC.

The J gene is TRBJ1-2, the V gene TRBV12-3 or TRBV12-4, with a possible D match to TRBD1 (5 bases). The CDR3 has 13 amino acids. Trimming stripped 2 bases from V and 5 bases from J, with 9 bases between. The CDR3 spells CASSLIGAYGYTF. In nucleotides, the CDR3 is TGTGCCAGCAGTTTAATTGGGGCTTATGGCTACACCTTC.

The chain joins TRBV9 to TRBJ2-1, with a possible D match to TRBD1 (5 bases). The CDR3 runs to 15 residues. The V end was cut by 0 bases, the J end by 9 bases, with 16 bases between. Germline-derived CDR1 and CDR2 are SGDLS and YYNGEE. CDR3 protein: CASSVVGSQGLEQFF. In DNA, the CDR3 is TGTGCCAGCAGCGTAGTCGGCTCCCAGGGCCTTGAGCAGTTCTTC.